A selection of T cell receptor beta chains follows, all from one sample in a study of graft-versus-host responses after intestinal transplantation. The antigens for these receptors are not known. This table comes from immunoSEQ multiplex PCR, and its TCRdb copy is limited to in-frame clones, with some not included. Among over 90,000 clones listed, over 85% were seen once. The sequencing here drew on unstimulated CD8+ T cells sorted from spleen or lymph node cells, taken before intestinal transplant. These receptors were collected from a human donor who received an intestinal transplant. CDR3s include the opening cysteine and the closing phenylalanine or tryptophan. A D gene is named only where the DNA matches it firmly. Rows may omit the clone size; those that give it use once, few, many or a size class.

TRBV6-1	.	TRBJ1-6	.	CASSEPRDGKNSPLHF	TGTGCCAGCAGTGAACCCAGGGACGGCAAAAATTCACCCCTCCACTTT
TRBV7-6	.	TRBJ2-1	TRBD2	CASSLVQRGNNEQFF	TGTGCCAGCAGCTTAGTCCAGCGGGGGAACAATGAGCAGTTCTTC
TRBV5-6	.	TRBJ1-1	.	CASSSTGGTEAFF	TGTGCCAGCAGCTCAACAGGCGGCACTGAAGCTTTCTTT
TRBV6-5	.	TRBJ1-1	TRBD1	CASSLPDRSEPFF	TGTGCCAGCAGTCTACCGGACAGGTCTGAACCTTTCTTT
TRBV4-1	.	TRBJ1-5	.	CASSQGIQQGNQPQHF	TGCGCCAGCAGCCAAGGGATCCAGCAGGGCAATCAGCCCCAGCATTTT
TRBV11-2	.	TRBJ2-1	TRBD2	CASSTSGGGSNEQFF	TGTGCCAGCAGCACTAGCGGGGGAGGATCCAATGAGCAGTTCTTC
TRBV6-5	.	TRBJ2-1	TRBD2	CASSYYGGAGVEQFF	TGTGCCAGCAGTTACTACGGGGGGGCTGGTGTTGAGCAGTTCTTC
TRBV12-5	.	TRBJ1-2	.	CASGLSSYGYTF	TGTGCTAGTGGTTTGAGTAGCTATGGCTACACCTTC
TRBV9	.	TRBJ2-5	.	CASSVDPGTRGETQYF	TGTGCCAGCAGCGTAGATCCGGGGACGCGTGGGGAGACCCAGTACTTC
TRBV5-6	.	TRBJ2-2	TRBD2	CASISGLAGGPGTGELFF	TGTGCCAGCATAAGCGGACTAGCGGGGGGGCCTGGCACCGGGGAGCTGTTTTTT
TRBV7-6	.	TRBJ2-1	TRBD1	CASSLTGGPYNEQFF	TGTGCCAGCAGCTTAACAGGGGGTCCATACAATGAGCAGTTCTTC
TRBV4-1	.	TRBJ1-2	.	CASSQYGTDNYGYTF	TGCGCCAGCAGCCAATATGGGACGGATAACTATGGCTACACCTTC
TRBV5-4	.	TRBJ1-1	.	CASSDVDTEAFF	TGTGCCAGCAGCGATGTGGACACTGAAGCTTTCTTT
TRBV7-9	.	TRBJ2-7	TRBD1	CASSLLPGTGLTYEQYF	TGTGCCAGCAGCTTACTCCCCGGGACAGGGTTAACCTACGAGCAGTACTTC
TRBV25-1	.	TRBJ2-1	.	CASSWGDEQFF	TGTGCCAGCAGTTGGGGGGATGAGCAGTTCTTC
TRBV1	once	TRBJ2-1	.	CTSSQEGERYNEQFF	TGCACCAGCAGCCAAGAGGGGGAGAGGTACAATGAGCAGTTCTTC
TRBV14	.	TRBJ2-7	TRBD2	CASSQGGGLYEQYF	TGTGCCAGCAGCCAGGGCGGGGGGTTGTACGAGCAGTACTTC
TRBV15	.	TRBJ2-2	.	CATSREVGTTGELFF	TGTGCCACCAGCAGAGAGGTTGGAACCACCGGGGAGCTGTTTTTT
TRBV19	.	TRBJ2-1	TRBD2	CASSIISGGASYNEQFF	TGTGCCAGTAGTATTATTAGCGGGGGGGCCTCCTACAATGAGCAGTTCTTC
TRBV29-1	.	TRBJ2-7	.	CSVVGYSYEQYF	TGCAGCGTTGTCGGGTACTCCTACGAGCAGTACTTC
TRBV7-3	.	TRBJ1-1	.	CASSLTGGIPMNTEAFF	TGTGCCAGCAGCTTAACGGGGGGGATTCCCATGAACACTGAAGCTTTCTTT
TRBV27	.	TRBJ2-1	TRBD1	CASSSKTGGFNEQFF	TGTGCCAGCAGCTCGAAAACAGGGGGCTTCAATGAGCAGTTCTTC
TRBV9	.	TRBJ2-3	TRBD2	CASSVELADHTDTQYF	TGTGCCAGCAGCGTAGAACTAGCGGACCACACAGATACGCAGTATTTT
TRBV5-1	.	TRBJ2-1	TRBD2	CASSLGLAGRSSYNEQFF	TGCGCCAGCAGCTTGGGACTAGCGGGTAGAAGCTCCTACAATGAGCAGTTCTTC
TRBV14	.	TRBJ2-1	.	CASSQDRYSLKGREIF	TGTGCCAGCAGCCAAGATCGCTATTCGTTAAAGGGACGAGAAATCTTC
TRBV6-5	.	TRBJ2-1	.	CASGLLSSYNEQFF	TGTGCCAGCGGACTCCTCAGCTCCTACAATGAGCAGTTCTTC
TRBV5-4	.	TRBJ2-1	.	CASSLIANIGDEQFF	TGTGCCAGCAGCTTGATTGCCAACATCGGCGATGAGCAGTTCTTC
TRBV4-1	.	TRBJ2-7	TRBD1	CASSQDRGQGKKQYF	TGCGCCAGCAGCCAAGATCGCGGACAGGGGAAGAAGCAGTACTTC
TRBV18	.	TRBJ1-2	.	CASSPGLHGLGGYTF	TGTGCCAGCTCACCTGGACTTCATGGTCTAGGTGGCTACACCTTC
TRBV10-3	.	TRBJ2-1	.	CAIMPPSGAGDYNEQFF	TGTGCCATCATGCCCCCTTCGGGGGCCGGTGACTACAATGAGCAGTTCTTC
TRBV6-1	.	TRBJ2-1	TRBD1	CASSDDFRGPAYNEQFF	TGTGCCAGCAGTGACGACTTCAGGGGGCCTGCTTACAATGAGCAGTTCTTC
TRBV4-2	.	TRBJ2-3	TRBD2	CASSQDSGGPTDTQYF	TGTGCCAGCAGCCAAGATAGCGGGGGGCCGACAGATACGCAGTATTTT
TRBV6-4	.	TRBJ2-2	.	CASSDGHNTGELFF	TGTGCCAGCAGTGACGGTCATAACACCGGGGAGCTGTTTTTT
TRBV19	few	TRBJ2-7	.	CASSLSLEDYEQYF	TGTGCCAGTAGTCTGTCACTAGAAGATTACGAGCAGTACTTC
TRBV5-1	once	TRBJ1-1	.	CASSSTDRSPNRQAFF	TGCGCCAGCAGCTCAACAGACAGGTCTCCAAACCGGCAAGCTTTCTTT
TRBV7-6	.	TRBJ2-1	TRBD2	CASSFSGGYNEQFF	TGTGCCAGCAGCTTTAGCGGGGGCTACAATGAGCAGTTCTTC
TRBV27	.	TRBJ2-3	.	CASSPWGGSTDTQYF	TGTGCCAGCAGTCCATGGGGCGGGAGCACAGATACGCAGTATTTT
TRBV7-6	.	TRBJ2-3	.	CASSLAVVTPTDTQYF	TGTGCCAGCAGCTTAGCCGTTGTGACTCCCACAGATACGCAGTATTTT
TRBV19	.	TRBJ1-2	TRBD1	CASSIRVRTGMGYTF	TGTGCCAGTAGTATAAGGGTTAGGACAGGGATGGGATACACCTTC
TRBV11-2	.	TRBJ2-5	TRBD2	CASSSTLLLAGGRLETQYF	TGTGCCAGCAGCTCCACCCTCCTTCTAGCGGGGGGGCGGTTAGAGACCCAGTACTTC
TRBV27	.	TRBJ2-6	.	CASTRQGANVLTF	TGTGCCAGCACCCGTCAGGGGGCCAACGTCCTGACTTTC
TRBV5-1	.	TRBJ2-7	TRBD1	CASSPGQGAEQYF	TGCGCCAGCTCTCCGGGACAGGGGGCGGAGCAGTACTTC
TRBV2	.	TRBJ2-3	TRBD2	CASSRSGGFTDTQYF	TGTGCCAGCAGTCGCAGCGGGGGGTTCACAGATACGCAGTATTTT
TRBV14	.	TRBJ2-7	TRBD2	CASSHSIAGGSEQYF	TGTGCCAGCAGTCACAGTATAGCGGGGGGTAGCGAGCAGTACTTC
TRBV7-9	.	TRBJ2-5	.	CASSLDGETQYF	TGTGCCAGCAGCTTAGATGGCGAGACCCAGTACTTC
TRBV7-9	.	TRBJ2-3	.	CASSSPGADTQYF	TGTGCCAGCAGCTCCCCGGGGGCCGATACGCAGTATTTT
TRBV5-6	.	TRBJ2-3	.	CASSLAPATDTQYF	TGTGCCAGCAGCTTGGCCCCCGCCACAGATACGCAGTATTTT
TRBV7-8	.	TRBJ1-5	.	CASSLWGYSNQPQHF	TGTGCCAGCAGCTTATGGGGGTATAGCAATCAGCCCCAGCATTTT
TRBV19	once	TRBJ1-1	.	CASSISDSSTEAFF	TGTGCCAGTAGTATAAGTGACAGTTCTACGGAAGCTTTCTTT
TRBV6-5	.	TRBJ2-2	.	CASSYEGELFF	TGTGCCAGCAGTTACGAGGGGGAGCTGTTTTTT
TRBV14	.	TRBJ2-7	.	CASSQGGVEQYF	TGTGCCAGCAGCCAAGGGGGGGTCGAGCAGTACTTC
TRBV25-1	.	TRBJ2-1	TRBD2	CATTSGGAYNEQFF	TGTGCCACCACGAGCGGGGGAGCCTACAATGAGCAGTTCTTC
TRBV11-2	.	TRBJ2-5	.	CASSSAGHQETQYF	TGTGCCAGCAGCTCCGCGGGACACCAAGAGACCCAGTACTTC
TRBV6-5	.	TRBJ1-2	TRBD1	CASSYGGQQTVYGYTF	TGTGCCAGCAGTTACGGGGGACAGCAAACGGTATATGGCTACACCTTC
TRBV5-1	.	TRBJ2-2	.	CASSVRVSPGELFF	TGCGCCAGCAGTGTCAGGGTTAGCCCCGGGGAGCTGTTTTTT